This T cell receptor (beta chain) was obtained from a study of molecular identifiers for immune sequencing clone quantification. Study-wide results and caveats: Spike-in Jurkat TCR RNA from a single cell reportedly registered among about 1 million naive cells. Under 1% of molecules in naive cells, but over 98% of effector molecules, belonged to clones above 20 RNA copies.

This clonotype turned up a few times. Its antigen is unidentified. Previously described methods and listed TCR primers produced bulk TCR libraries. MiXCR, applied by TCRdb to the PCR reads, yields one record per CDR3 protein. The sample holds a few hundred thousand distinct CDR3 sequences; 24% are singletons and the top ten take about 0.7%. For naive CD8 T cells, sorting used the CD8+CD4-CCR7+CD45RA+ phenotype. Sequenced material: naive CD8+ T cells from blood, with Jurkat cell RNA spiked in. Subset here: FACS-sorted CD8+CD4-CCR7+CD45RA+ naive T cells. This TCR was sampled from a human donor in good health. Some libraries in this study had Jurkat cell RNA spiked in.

The CDR3 sequence is CASSVSTGGFYEQYF. The DNA of the CDR3 is TGTGCCAGCAGCGTCAGCACAGGGGGCTTCTACGAGCAGTACTTC. This chain uses TRBV7-9 with TRBJ2-7; 9 bases map to TRBD1. Germline lookup yields CDR1 SEHNR and CDR2 FQNEAQ (reference sequence). V was clipped by 5 bases and J by 3 bases; unmatched bases: 8. The CDR3 runs 15 residues.